A single sample is the source of the 3 T cell receptor beta chains below, sequenced in a study of response to subunit inactivated influenza vaccine. TCRdb processed the RT-PCR reads anew with MiXCR; each CDR3 protein has one entry. The data show 600,000 to 850,000 distinct CDR3 sequences, with around 15% seen just once and 7.5% to 9% held by the top ten. The sample consisted of PBMCs from blood, taken around two weeks before vaccination. The receptors here all came from a man aged 45-65 years who received an inactivated influenza vaccine.

The rearrangement joins TRBV12-3 or TRBV12-4 to TRBJ2-3, with 10 nucleotides matching TRBD1. The J segment lost 6 bases and the V segment lost 5 bases, leaving 8 bases of the junction unmatched. This CDR3 is 15 amino acids long. In DNA form, the CDR3 reads TGTGCCAGCAGTAACCGGACAGGGGGAACGGATACGCAGTATTTT. Protein: CASSNRTGGTDTQYF.

The chain is built from TRBV18 and TRBJ1-2; D is undetermined. This CDR3 region has 13 residues. V dropped 3 bases and J dropped 2 bases, with 7 bases sitting between them. Germline CDR1 KGHSH, CDR2 LQKENI. The DNA of the CDR3 is TGTGCCAGCTCACCCGACAACAACTATGGCTACACCTTC. It translates to CASSPDNNYGYTF.

This clonotype was counted between two and nine times. The rearrangement uses TRBV19 and TRBJ2-1, with D possibly TRBD2 on 5 matching bases. The germline CDR1 and CDR2 sequences are LNHDA and SQIVND (reference sequence). Trimming cost V 2 bases and J 1 base, with 9 bases left between them. The CDR3 is made up of 15 amino acids. The CDR3 loop reads CASSISAVSYNEQFF. In nucleotides, the CDR3 is TGTGCCAGTAGTATATCAGCGGTATCCTACAATGAGCAGTTCTTC.